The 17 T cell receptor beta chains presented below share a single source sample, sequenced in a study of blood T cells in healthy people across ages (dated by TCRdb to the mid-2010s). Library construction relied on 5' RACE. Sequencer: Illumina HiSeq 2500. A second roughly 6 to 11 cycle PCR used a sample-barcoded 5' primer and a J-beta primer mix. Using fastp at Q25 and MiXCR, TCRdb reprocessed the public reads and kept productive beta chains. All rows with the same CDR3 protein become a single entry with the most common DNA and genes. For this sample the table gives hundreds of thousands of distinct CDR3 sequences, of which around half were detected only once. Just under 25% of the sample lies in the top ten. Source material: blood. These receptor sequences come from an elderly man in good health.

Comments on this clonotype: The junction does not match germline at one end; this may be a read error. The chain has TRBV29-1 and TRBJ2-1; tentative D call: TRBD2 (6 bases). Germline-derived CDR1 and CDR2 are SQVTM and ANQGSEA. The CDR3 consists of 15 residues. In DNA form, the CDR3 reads TGCGGCGTCACCGGGACTCCAAGCTCCTACAATGAGCAGTTCTTC. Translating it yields CGVTGTPSSYNEQFF.

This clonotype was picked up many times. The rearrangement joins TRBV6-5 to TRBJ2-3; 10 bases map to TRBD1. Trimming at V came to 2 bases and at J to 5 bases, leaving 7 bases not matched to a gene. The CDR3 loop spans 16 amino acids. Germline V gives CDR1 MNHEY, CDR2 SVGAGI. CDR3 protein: CASSYRFGTGEDTQYF. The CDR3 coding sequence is TGTGCCAGCAGTTACAGGTTCGGGACAGGGGAAGATACGCAGTATTTT.

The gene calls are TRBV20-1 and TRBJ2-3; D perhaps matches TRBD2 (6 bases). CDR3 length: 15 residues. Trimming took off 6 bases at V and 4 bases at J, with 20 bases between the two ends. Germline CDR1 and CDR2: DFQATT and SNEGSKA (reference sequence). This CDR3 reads CSAPGGIAAPDTQYF. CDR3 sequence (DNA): TGCAGTGCACCCGGAGGGATTGCGGCTCCAGATACGCAGTATTTT.

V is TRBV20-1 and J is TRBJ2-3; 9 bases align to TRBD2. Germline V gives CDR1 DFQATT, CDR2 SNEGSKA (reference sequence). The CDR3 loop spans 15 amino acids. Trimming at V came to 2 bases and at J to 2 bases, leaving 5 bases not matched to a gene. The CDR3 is CSARLGGRDTDTQYF. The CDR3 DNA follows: TGCAGTGCTAGACTAGGCGGGAGGGACACAGATACGCAGTATTTT.

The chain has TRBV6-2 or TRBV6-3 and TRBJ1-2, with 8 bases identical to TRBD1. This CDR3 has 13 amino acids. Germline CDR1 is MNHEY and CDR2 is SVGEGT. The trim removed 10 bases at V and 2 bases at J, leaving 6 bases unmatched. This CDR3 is CATDGTGNYGYTF. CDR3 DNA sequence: TGTGCCACCGACGGGACAGGCAACTATGGCTACACCTTC.

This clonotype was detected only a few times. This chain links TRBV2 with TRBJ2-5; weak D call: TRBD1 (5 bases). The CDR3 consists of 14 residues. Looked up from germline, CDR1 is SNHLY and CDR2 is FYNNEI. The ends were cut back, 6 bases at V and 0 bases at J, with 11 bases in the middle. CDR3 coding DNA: TGTGCCAGCAGCCGGACACACAACCAAGAGACCCAGTACTTC. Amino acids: CASSRTHNQETQYF. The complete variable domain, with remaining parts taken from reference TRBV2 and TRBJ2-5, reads EPEVTQTPSHQVTQMGQEVILRCVPISNHLYFYWYRQILGQKVEFLVSFYNNEISEKSEIFDDQFSVERPDGSNFTLKIRSTKLEDSAMYFCASSRTHNQETQYFGPGTRLLVL.

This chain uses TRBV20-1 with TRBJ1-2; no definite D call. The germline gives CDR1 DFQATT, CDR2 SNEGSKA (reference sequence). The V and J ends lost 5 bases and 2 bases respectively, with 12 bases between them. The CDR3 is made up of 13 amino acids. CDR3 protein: CSAPWATNYGYTF. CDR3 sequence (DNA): TGCAGTGCTCCATGGGCCACCAACTATGGCTACACCTTC.

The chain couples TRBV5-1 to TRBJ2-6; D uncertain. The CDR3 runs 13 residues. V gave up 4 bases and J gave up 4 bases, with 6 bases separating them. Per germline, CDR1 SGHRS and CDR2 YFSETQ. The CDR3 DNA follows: TGCGCCAGCAGCGCTACAGGGGCCAACGTCCTGACTTTC. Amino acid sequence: CASSATGANVLTF. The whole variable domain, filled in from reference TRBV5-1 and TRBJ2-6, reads KAGVTQTPRYLIKTRGQQVTLSCSPISGHRSVSWYQQTPGQGLQFLFEYFSETQRNKGNFPGRFSGRQFSNSRSEMNVSTLELGDSALYLCASSATGANVLTFGAGSRLTVL.

In DNA form, the CDR3 reads TGCAGTGCTAGAGCGTTGCCGACTAGCCAAGAGACCCAGTACTTC. Protein product: CSARALPTSQETQYF. This sequence joins TRBV20-1 and TRBJ2-5, with a tentative D call TRBD2 (6 bases). The CDR3 consists of 15 residues. Germline V CDR1 and CDR2: DFQATT, SNEGSKA (reference sequence). Trimming cost V 1 base and J 1 base, with 13 bases left between them.

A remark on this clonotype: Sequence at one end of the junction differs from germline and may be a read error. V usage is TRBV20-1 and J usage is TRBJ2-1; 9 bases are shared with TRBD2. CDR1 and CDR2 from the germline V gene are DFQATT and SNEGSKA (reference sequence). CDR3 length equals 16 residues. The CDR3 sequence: CSARDRSGGSYNVQFF. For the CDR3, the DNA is TGCAGTGCTAGAGATCGGAGCGGGGGGTCCTACAATGTGCAGTTCTTC.

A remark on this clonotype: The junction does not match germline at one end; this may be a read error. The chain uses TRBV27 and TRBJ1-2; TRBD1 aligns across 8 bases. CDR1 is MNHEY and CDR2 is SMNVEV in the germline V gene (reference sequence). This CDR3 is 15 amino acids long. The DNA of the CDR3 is TGTGCCAGCAGTACATCCGGGACAGGCAACTATGGCTACACCTTT. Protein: CASSTSGTGNYGYTF.

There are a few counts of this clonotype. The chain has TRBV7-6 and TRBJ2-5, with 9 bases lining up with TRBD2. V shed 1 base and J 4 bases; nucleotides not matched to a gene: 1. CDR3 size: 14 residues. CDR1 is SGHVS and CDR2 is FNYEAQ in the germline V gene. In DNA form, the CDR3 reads TGTGCCAGCAGCTTAGGCGGGGGGGGAGAGACCCAGTACTTC. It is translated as CASSLGGGGETQYF. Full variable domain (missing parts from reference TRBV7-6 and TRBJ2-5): GAGVSQSPRYKVTKRGQDVALRCDPISGHVSLYWYRQALGQGPEFLTYFNYEAQQDKSGLPNDRFSAERPEGSISTLTIQRTEQRDSAMYRCASSLGGGGETQYFGPGTRLLVL.

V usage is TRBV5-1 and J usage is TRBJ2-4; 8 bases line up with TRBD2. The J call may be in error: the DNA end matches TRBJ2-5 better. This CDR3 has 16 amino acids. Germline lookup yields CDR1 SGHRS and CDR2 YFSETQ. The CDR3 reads CASSLVLAGGRETQYF. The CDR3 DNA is TGCGCCAGCAGCTTGGTGCTGGCGGGGGGAAGAGAGACCCAGTACTTC.

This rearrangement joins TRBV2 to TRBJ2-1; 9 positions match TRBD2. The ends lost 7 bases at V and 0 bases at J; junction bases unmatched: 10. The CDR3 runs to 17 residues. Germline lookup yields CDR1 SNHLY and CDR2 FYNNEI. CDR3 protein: CASKGIAGENSYNEQFF. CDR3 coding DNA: TGTGCCAGCAAGGGGATAGCGGGGGAAAACTCCTACAATGAGCAGTTCTTC.

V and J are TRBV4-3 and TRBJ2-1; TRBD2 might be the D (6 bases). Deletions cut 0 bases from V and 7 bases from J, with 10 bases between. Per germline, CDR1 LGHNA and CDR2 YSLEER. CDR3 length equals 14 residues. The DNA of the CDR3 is TGCGCCAGCAGCCAAGACGGGGGTATTAATGAGCAGTTCTTC. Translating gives CASSQDGGINEQFF.

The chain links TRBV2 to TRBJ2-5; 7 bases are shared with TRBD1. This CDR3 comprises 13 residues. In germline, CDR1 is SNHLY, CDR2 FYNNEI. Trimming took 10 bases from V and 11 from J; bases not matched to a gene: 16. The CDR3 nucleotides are TGTGCCACCAATGACAGGGAATACAATGAGCAGTACTTC. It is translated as CATNDREYNEQYF.

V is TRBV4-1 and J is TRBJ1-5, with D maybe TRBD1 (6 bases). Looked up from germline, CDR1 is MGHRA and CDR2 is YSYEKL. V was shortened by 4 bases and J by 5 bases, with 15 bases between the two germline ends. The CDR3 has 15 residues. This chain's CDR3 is CASSLFTGNHQPQHF. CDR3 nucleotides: TGCGCCAGCAGCCTCTTTACAGGGAACCATCAGCCCCAGCATTTT.